The TCR beta chain under discussion was sequenced for a study of Graves' ophthalmopathy and Graves' hyperthyroidism. Researchers took RNA transcripts and amplified TCR beta CDR3 regions from them. An initial RT-PCR round employing HTBI primers preceded a second-round multiplex PCR. TCRdb re-derived calls from the multiplex PCR reads in MiXCR, one entry per CDR3 protein. The table has about 400,000 distinct CDR3 sequences, around 16% seen once. V dropped 5 bases and J dropped 4; count of bases not matched to a gene: 12. From germline, CDR1 is MNHNS and CDR2 SASEGT. CDR3 length: 16 residues. Ophthalmopathy-affected donors exhibited moderate-to-severe activity, CAS ≥3, NOSPECS ≥4, and duration under 3 months.

Sequenced input: peripheral blood. This clonotype originated in a woman aged 18-29 years with Graves' ophthalmopathy. The V call is TRBV6-1, the J call TRBJ1-1; 8 bases match TRBD1. In DNA, the CDR3 is TGTGCCAGCAGTCCAGTCGCGACAGGGGTGGGCACTGAAGCTTTCTTT. Translating gives CASSPVATGVGTEAFF.